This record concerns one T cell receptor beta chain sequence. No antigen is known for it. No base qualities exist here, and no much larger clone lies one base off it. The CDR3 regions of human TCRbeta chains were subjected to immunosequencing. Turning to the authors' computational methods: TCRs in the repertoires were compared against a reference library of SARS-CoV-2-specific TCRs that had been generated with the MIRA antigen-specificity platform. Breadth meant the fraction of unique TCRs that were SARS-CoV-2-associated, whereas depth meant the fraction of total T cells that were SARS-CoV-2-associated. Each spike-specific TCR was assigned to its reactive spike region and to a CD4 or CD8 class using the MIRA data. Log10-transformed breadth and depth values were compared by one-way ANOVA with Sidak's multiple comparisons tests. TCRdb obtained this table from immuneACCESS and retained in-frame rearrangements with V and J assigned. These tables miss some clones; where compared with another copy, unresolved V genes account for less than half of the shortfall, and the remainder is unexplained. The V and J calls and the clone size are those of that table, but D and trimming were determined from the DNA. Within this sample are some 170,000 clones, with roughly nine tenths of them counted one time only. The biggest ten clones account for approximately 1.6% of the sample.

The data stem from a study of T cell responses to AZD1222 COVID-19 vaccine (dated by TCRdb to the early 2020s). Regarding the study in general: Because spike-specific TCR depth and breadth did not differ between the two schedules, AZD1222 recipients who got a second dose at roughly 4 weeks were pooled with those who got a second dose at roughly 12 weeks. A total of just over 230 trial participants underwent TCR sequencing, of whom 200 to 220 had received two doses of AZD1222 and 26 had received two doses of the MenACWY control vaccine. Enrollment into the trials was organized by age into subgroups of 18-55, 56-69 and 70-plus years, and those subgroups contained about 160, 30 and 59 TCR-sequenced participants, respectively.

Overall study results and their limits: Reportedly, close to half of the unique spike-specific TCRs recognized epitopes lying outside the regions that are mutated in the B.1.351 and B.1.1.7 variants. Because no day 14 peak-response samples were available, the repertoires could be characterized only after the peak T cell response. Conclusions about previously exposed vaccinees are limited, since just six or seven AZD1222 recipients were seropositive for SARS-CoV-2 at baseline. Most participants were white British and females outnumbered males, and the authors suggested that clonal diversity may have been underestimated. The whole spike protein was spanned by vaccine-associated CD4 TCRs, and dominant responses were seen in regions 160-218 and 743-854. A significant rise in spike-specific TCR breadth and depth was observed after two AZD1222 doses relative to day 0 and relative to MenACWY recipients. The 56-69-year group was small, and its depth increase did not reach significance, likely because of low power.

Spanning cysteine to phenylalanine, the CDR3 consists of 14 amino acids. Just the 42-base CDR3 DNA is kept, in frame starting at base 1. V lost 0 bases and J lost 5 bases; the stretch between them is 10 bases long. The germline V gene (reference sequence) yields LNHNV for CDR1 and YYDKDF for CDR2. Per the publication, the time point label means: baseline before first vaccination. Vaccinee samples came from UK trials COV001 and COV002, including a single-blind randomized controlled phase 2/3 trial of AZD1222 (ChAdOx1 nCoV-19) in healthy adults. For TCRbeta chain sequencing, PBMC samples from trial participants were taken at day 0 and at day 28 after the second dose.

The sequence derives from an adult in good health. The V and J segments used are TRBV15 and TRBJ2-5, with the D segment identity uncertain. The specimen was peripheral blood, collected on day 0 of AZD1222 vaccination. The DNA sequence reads TGTGCCACCAGCAGAGATCAAGGGTGGGAGACCCAGTACTTC. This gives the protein CATSRDQGWETQYF.